The rows below give T cell receptor beta chains drawn from one sample of a study of blood T cell repertoires in COVID-19. Assay: immunoSEQ multiplex PCR; the TCRdb copy retains only in-frame clones and omits some. Among about 440,000 clones, around nine tenths were seen once, and the ten largest hold approximately 2%. The specimen was PBMCs or T cells enriched from blood (not recorded which). These receptors came from a woman between 18 and 30 years old with acute COVID-19. Both conserved end residues are part of each CDR3. A D gene is named only where the DNA matches it firmly. The size entry is marked missing in some rows and otherwise reads once, few, many or a size class.

d_gene: TRBD2; abundance: NA; v_gene: TRBV7-2; j_gene: TRBJ2-1; CDR3nt: TGTGCCAGCAGCCTCGCCGCACTAGCGGAGCAGTTCTTC; CDR3aa: CASSLAALAEQFF
d_gene: NA; abundance: NA; v_gene: TRBV9; j_gene: TRBJ2-5; CDR3nt: TGTGCCAGCAGCGTAGCCCCAGCGGGAGAGACCCAGTACTTC; CDR3aa: CASSVAPAGETQYF
d_gene: NA; abundance: NA; v_gene: TRBV3-1/TRBV3-2; j_gene: TRBJ2-5; CDR3nt: TGTGCCAGCAGCCAAGTTCAGGAGACCCAGTACTTC; CDR3aa: CASSQVQETQYF
d_gene: NA; abundance: NA; v_gene: TRBV28; j_gene: TRBJ1-5; CDR3nt: TGTGCCAGCAGTCCTACCAGGGTTCGCCAGCCCCAGCATTTT; CDR3aa: CASSPTRVRQPQHF
d_gene: NA; abundance: NA; v_gene: TRBV2; j_gene: TRBJ1-1; CDR3nt: TGTGCCAGCAGTGGGACAGCGCTGAACACTGAAGCTTTCTTT; CDR3aa: CASSGTALNTEAFF
d_gene: TRBD1; abundance: NA; v_gene: TRBV6-5; j_gene: TRBJ1-2; CDR3nt: TGTGCCAGCAGTTTACAGGGGAACTATGGCCACACCTTC; CDR3aa: CASSLQGNYGHTF
d_gene: NA; abundance: NA; v_gene: TRBV27; j_gene: TRBJ1-1; CDR3nt: TGTGCCAGCAGTTTAACCACGGCCGGGGGGAACACTGAAGCTTTCTTT; CDR3aa: CASSLTTAGGNTEAFF
d_gene: NA; abundance: NA; v_gene: TRBV12-3/TRBV12-4; j_gene: TRBJ1-1; CDR3nt: TGTGCCAGCGCTCGGGTGAACACTGAAGCTTTCTTT; CDR3aa: CASARVNTEAFF
d_gene: TRBD1; abundance: NA; v_gene: TRBV28; j_gene: TRBJ1-6; CDR3nt: TGTGCCAGCAACCTCCACAGGGGGCTAAATTCACCCCTCCACTTT; CDR3aa: CASNLHRGLNSPLHF
d_gene: NA; abundance: NA; v_gene: TRBV3-1/TRBV3-2; j_gene: TRBJ1-4; CDR3nt: TGTGCCAGCAGCCAAGCGAAGGGGATGTTTTTT; CDR3aa: CASSQAKGMFF
d_gene: NA; abundance: NA; v_gene: TRBV3-1/TRBV3-2; j_gene: TRBJ2-4; CDR3nt: TGTGCCAGCAGCCAAGGACTCTATCTACTAGCCAAAAACATTCAGTACTTC; CDR3aa: CASSQGLYLLAKNIQYF
d_gene: TRBD1; abundance: few; v_gene: TRBV29-1; j_gene: TRBJ1-6; CDR3nt: TGCAGCGTTGCCGGGACAGAGTATAATTCACCCCTCCACTTT; CDR3aa: CSVAGTEYNSPLHF
d_gene: TRBD2; abundance: NA; v_gene: TRBV10-3; j_gene: TRBJ2-5; CDR3nt: TGTGCCACCGGGCGGGGGGGGCTAGGTAGCGAAGAGACCCAGTACTTC; CDR3aa: CATGRGGLGSEETQYF
d_gene: TRBD1; abundance: NA; v_gene: TRBV28; j_gene: TRBJ1-2; CDR3nt: TGTGCCAGCAGTCGGGACAGGCCTTATGGCTACACCTTC; CDR3aa: CASSRDRPYGYTF
d_gene: TRBD2; abundance: NA; v_gene: TRBV19; j_gene: TRBJ2-1; CDR3nt: TGTGCCAGTAGTGCTTCGGGACTAGTTATTTTAGATGAGCAGTTCTTC; CDR3aa: CASSASGLVILDEQFF
d_gene: NA; abundance: NA; v_gene: TRBV29-1; j_gene: TRBJ2-3; CDR3nt: TGCAGCGCTGACAAAACTAGCACAGATACGCAGTATTTT; CDR3aa: CSADKTSTDTQYF
d_gene: NA; abundance: NA; v_gene: TRBV2; j_gene: TRBJ2-5; CDR3nt: TGTGCCAGCAGTGGACTAGTACAAGAGACCCAGTACTTC; CDR3aa: CASSGLVQETQYF
d_gene: NA; abundance: NA; v_gene: TRBV4-2; j_gene: TRBJ1-1; CDR3nt: TGTGCCAGCAGCCAAGATTGGGGCAGGGGTAACACTGAAGCTTTCTTT; CDR3aa: CASSQDWGRGNTEAFF
d_gene: TRBD1; abundance: NA; v_gene: TRBV14; j_gene: TRBJ2-7; CDR3nt: TGTGCCAGCAGCCAAGGGAGACAGGGGGCGAACTACGAGCAGTACTTC; CDR3aa: CASSQGRQGANYEQYF
d_gene: NA; abundance: NA; v_gene: TRBV28; j_gene: TRBJ1-5; CDR3nt: TGTGCCAGCAGGCACGACCCCTATGGCAGGTTGTCTCAGCCCCAGCATTTT; CDR3aa: CASRHDPYGRLSQPQHF
d_gene: NA; abundance: once; v_gene: TRBV6-5; j_gene: TRBJ2-5; CDR3nt: TGTGCCAGCAGTCGGGGGTTTGAGACCCAGTACTTC; CDR3aa: CASSRGFETQYF
d_gene: NA; abundance: NA; v_gene: TRBV21-1; j_gene: TRBJ1-5; CDR3nt: TGTGCCAGCAGCCAGACTGTACTTCTGAATCAGCCCCAGCATTTT; CDR3aa: CASSQTVLLNQPQHF
d_gene: NA; abundance: once; v_gene: TRBV19; j_gene: TRBJ2-1; CDR3nt: TGTGCCAGTAGTAAAGAGCGGGCGAGAAGCTCCTACAATGAGCAGTTCTTC; CDR3aa: CASSKERARSSYNEQFF
d_gene: TRBD1; abundance: once; v_gene: TRBV13; j_gene: TRBJ1-3; CDR3nt: TGTGCCAGCAGCGGTCAAGGGACAGGGGGTGGAAACACCATATATTTT; CDR3aa: CASSGQGTGGGNTIYF
d_gene: NA; abundance: NA; v_gene: TRBV12-3/TRBV12-4; j_gene: TRBJ2-1; CDR3nt: TGTGCCAGCAATTGGGGGGAATACAATGAGCAGTTCTTC; CDR3aa: CASNWGEYNEQFF
d_gene: TRBD1; abundance: NA; v_gene: TRBV24-1; j_gene: TRBJ2-3; CDR3nt: TGTGCCACCAGTGATTTGCGACAGGGGACCAGGGCTACGCAGTATTTT; CDR3aa: CATSDLRQGTRATQYF
d_gene: NA; abundance: few; v_gene: TRBV4-2; j_gene: TRBJ1-2; CDR3nt: TGTGCCAGCAGCCAGGACAGCGGGGTAGATGGCTACACCTTC; CDR3aa: CASSQDSGVDGYTF
d_gene: NA; abundance: once; v_gene: TRBV19; j_gene: TRBJ2-7; CDR3nt: TGTGCCAGTAGTTCGGCGAGGAGTAGGGGTCCCGAGCAGTACTTC; CDR3aa: CASSSARSRGPEQYF
d_gene: TRBD2; abundance: once; v_gene: TRBV5-4; j_gene: TRBJ2-5; CDR3nt: TGTGCCAGCAGCACACTAGCGGGGGGAGGTGAGACCCAGTACTTC; CDR3aa: CASSTLAGGGETQYF
d_gene: NA; abundance: NA; v_gene: TRBV6-5; j_gene: TRBJ2-7; CDR3nt: TGTGCCAGCAGGGATGCAGGAAGGGAGCAGTACTTC; CDR3aa: CASRDAGREQYF
d_gene: NA; abundance: NA; v_gene: TRBV30; j_gene: TRBJ1-1; CDR3nt: TGTGCCGGTGGGGCCCAGAATAAAGTGGCTGAAGCTTTCTTT; CDR3aa: CAGGAQNKVAEAFF
d_gene: TRBD2; abundance: NA; v_gene: TRBV4-1; j_gene: TRBJ2-1; CDR3nt: TGCGCCAGCAGCCAAGATCCGAGGACTAGCGGGGGCAATGAGCAGTTCTTC; CDR3aa: CASSQDPRTSGGNEQFF
d_gene: NA; abundance: NA; v_gene: TRBV2; j_gene: TRBJ1-2; CDR3nt: TGTGCCAGCAGTGAAGTCAGGGGCCGCTATGGCTACACCTTC; CDR3aa: CASSEVRGRYGYTF